This TCR beta chain came from a study of metastatic and nonmetastatic thyroid tumors. At the level of the study: Patients with malignant and benign thyroid disease provided blood and tumor or nodule tissue, whose repertoires were compared. Overall study findings and caveats: As reported, TCR beta diversity in blood and tumor was significantly higher in malignant thyroid tumors than in benign nodules.

Original data processing: To classify distant metastasis in papillary thyroid cancer, a model was built from CDR3 differences across clinicopathological groups. TCRdb reanalyzed the PCR reads via MiXCR. V and J calls and clone size were set by TCRdb, not the authors. The sample has more than 90,000 clones, roughly 13% seen once. Ten or more counts support this clone. Its antigen remains unknown. V dropped 0 bases and J dropped 15; count of bases not matched to a gene: 8. Germline lookup yields CDR1 LGHNA and CDR2 YSLEER. CDR3 length: 15 residues. Ahead of thyroid surgery, no patient had received treatment of any kind.

The material sequenced was blood. This rearrangement joins TRBV4-3 to TRBJ2-1, with 13 bases fitting TRBD2. The origin of this receptor is a female donor with papillary thyroid cancer or a benign thyroid nodule (not recorded which). Some clones in this sample may be carry-over from other donors' samples. For the CDR3, the DNA is TGCGCCAGCAGCCAAGAACCGGGACTAGCGGGACTTCCGTTCTTC. The encoded protein is CASSQEPGLAGLPFF.